The 25 T cell receptor beta chains presented below share a single source sample, sequenced in a study of cytotoxic CD8 clonotypes in ibrutinib-treated CLL. Clones were read by immunoSEQ multiplex PCR, and TCRdb kept only the in-frame ones, dropping some. The profile shows about 140,000 clones, around 93% of them singletons. Material: PBMCs, obtained after 12 months of ibrutinib treatment. The receptors were gathered from a human donor with chronic lymphocytic leukemia.

The V call is TRBV13, the J call TRBJ2-1, with TRBD2 identical over 7 bases. Germline assignment: CDR1 PRHDT and CDR2 FYEKMQ (reference sequence). The J segment lost 8 bases and the V segment lost 4 bases, leaving 14 bases of the junction unmatched. This CDR3 has 16 residues. CDR3 sequence (DNA): TGTGCCAGCAGCTCCCGAGGACTAGATAGTTTCGATGAGCAGTTCTTC. Protein product: CASSSRGLDSFDEQFF.

The chain employs TRBV10-1 and TRBJ2-1; 7 bases are shared with TRBD2. V dropped 3 bases and J dropped 2; count of bases not matched to a gene: 7. The CDR3 has 16 residues. The germline V gene encodes CDR1 WNHNN and CDR2 SYGVQD (reference sequence). The DNA of the CDR3 is TGCGCCAGCAGTGACTGCGGGACTATTCCCTACAATGAGCAGTTCTTC. It codes for CASSDCGTIPYNEQFF.

V usage is TRBV5-1 and J usage is TRBJ2-2, with D perhaps TRBD2 (6 bases). The V gene lost 2 bases and the J gene lost 6 bases, with 14 bases spanning the gap. Germline V gene data show CDR1 as SGHRS and CDR2 as YFSETQ. The CDR3 totals 15 residues. This CDR3 reads CASSFGPSESGELFF. Written as DNA, the CDR3 is TGCGCCAGCAGCTTCGGTCCTAGCGAATCCGGGGAGCTGTTTTTT.

The chain recombines TRBV6-5 with TRBJ1-1; D unresolved. CDR1 is MNHEY and CDR2 is SVGAGI in the germline V gene. The CDR3 covers 15 residues. V was pared by 6 bases and J by 2 bases, with 16 bases between. Here the CDR3 reads CASSRIGESNTEAFF. CDR3 sequence (DNA): TGTGCCAGCAGCCGAATTGGGGAATCAAACACTGAAGCTTTCTTT.

Written as DNA, the CDR3 is TGTGCCAGTAGTCGCGCGGGGATTCGTGGAAACACCATATATTTT. Encoded protein: CASSRAGIRGNTIYF. The chain is built from TRBV19 and TRBJ1-3; D gene ambiguous. The CDR3 runs 15 residues. V lost 5 bases to trimming and J lost 3 bases, with 14 bases between them. From germline, CDR1 is LNHDA and CDR2 SQIVND (reference sequence).

Of note for this clone: The junction and the germline gene differ at one end; a read error may be behind it. J is TRBJ2-1 and V is TRBV14; D is possibly TRBD1 (5 bases). The germline V gene encodes CDR1 SGHDN and CDR2 FVKESK. The CDR3 runs 16 residues. The CDR3 DNA sequence: TGTGCCAGCAGCAAAGAGGTGGGGAAGGGGTACAATGAGCAGTTCTTC. Its protein product is CASSKEVGKGYNEQFF.

The chain has TRBV6-5 and TRBJ2-1; 8 bases line up with TRBD2. The CDR3 totals 10 residues. Trimming removed 11 bases from V and 9 bases from J; junction bases left unmatched: 3. The V gene's germline CDR1 is MNHEY and CDR2 SVGAGI. Written as DNA, the CDR3 is TGTGCCGCGGGGGGAGGTGAGCAGTTCTTC. Encoded protein: CAAGGGEQFF.

V is TRBV28 and J is TRBJ1-1; D gene ambiguous. CDR3 size: 12 residues. Looked up from germline, CDR1 is MDHEN and CDR2 is SYDVKM. V lost 3 bases to trimming and J lost 7 bases, with 9 bases between them. CDR3 sequence (DNA): TGTGCCAGCAGTTTCGCCCCACTTGAAGCTTTCTTT. Protein sequence: CASSFAPLEAFF.

The chain couples TRBV10-3 to TRBJ2-1; 9 positions match TRBD2. The CDR3 sequence is 17 residues long. Germline CDR1 and CDR2: ENHRY and SYGVKD. J gave up 4 bases and V 3 bases, and 10 bases lay outside the gene matches. CDR3 coding DNA: TGTGCCATCAGTGATACCCTAGCGGGAAGCCCATACAATGAGCAGTTCTTC. Its translation: CAISDTLAGSPYNEQFF.

This chain connects TRBV25-1 to TRBJ2-2; 7 bases fit TRBD1. Germline CDR1 is MGHDK and CDR2 is SYGVNS. V gave up 2 bases and J gave up 8 bases; unmatched junction bases: 5. This CDR3 comprises 14 residues. CDR3 DNA sequence: TGTGCCAGCAGTGAACCGACAGGGCGAGGGGAGCTGTTTTTT. The encoded protein is CASSEPTGRGELFF.

The V gene is TRBV5-1, the J gene TRBJ2-3; 8 nucleotides agree with TRBD1. This CDR3 contains 15 residues. Trimming removed 6 bases from V and 0 bases from J; junction bases left unmatched: 6. Germline CDR1 reads SGHRS; CDR2 reads YFSETQ. The CDR3 is CASTQTGESTDTQYF. Written as DNA, the CDR3 is TGCGCCAGCACCCAGACAGGGGAGAGCACAGATACGCAGTATTTT.

This sequence joins TRBV6-1 and TRBJ2-5, with 7 bases that match TRBD1. From germline, CDR1 is MNHNS and CDR2 SASEGT. The CDR3 is 16 amino acids. Losses at the gene ends were 1 base for V and 7 bases for J; bases not matched to a gene: 12. CDR3 amino acids: CASSEGRVAGGATQYF. In DNA, the CDR3 is TGTGCCAGCAGTGAAGGAAGGGTGGCAGGGGGAGCGACCCAGTACTTC.

The chain is built from TRBV2 and TRBJ2-2; D perhaps matches TRBD2 (6 bases). Per the germline V gene, CDR1 is SNHLY and CDR2 is FYNNEI. V lost 2 bases to trimming and J lost 7 bases, with 20 bases between them. CDR3 length: 17 residues. This chain's CDR3 is CASSESGPLKKDGELFF. In nucleotides, the CDR3 is TGTGCCAGCAGTGAAAGCGGGCCCCTGAAAAAGGACGGGGAGCTGTTTTTT.

V gene TRBV7-2 combines with J gene TRBJ2-7; perhaps D is TRBD1 or TRBD2 (5 bases each). This CDR3 is built from 14 residues. Trimming removed 5 bases at V and 4 bases at J, with 15 bases between. Germline values: CDR1 SGHTA, CDR2 FQGNSA. Written as DNA, the CDR3 is TGTGCCAGCAGCGCCCCGGGACGGATATACGAGCAGTACTTC. Amino acids: CASSAPGRIYEQYF.

The V gene is TRBV18, the J gene TRBJ2-7, with 9 positions matching TRBD2. Germline V lookup: CDR1 KGHSH, CDR2 LQKENI. The ends lost 4 bases at V and 9 bases at J; junction bases unmatched: 13. The CDR3 runs to 15 residues. The CDR3 nucleotides are TGTGCCAGCTCACAGGGGACTAGCAGCCCGCCGTGGCAGTACTTC. Protein sequence: CASSQGTSSPPWQYF.

The CDR3 sequence is CASSLPVGGDTQYF. DNA for the CDR3: TGTGCCAGCAGCTTACCGGTTGGGGGAGATACGCAGTATTTT. The chain couples TRBV7-2 to TRBJ2-3; D is possibly TRBD1 or TRBD2 (5 bases each). Germline V lookup: CDR1 SGHTA, CDR2 FQGNSA. The V end lost 2 bases, the J end lost 5 bases, and 11 bases lay between the germline ends. The CDR3 has 14 amino acids.

The rearrangement uses TRBV7-6 and TRBJ2-3, with D tentatively TRBD2 (6 bases). The CDR3 is made up of 16 amino acids. CDR1 is SGHVS and CDR2 is FNYEAQ in the germline V gene. Trimming removed 6 bases from V and 4 bases from J, with 20 bases in between. CDR3 DNA: TGTGCCAGCAGTCTTGATGGTTTCGGGAGTGCAGATACGCAGTATTTT. Protein sequence: CASSLDGFGSADTQYF.

A single count supports this clone. The rearrangement joins TRBV5-8 to TRBJ1-1, with D maybe TRBD1 (5 bases). The CDR3 length is 15 residues. Trimming left V 1 base short and J 5 bases short, with 15 bases between. From germline, CDR1 is SGHTS and CDR2 YDEGEE. CDR3 nucleotides: TGTGCCAGCAGCTTGTATGTGAGGGGCGGGACTGAAGCTTTCTTT. Translating it yields CASSLYVRGGTEAFF. Full variable domain (missing parts from reference TRBV5-8 and TRBJ1-1): EAGVTQSPTHLIKTRGQQATLRCSPISGHTSVYWYQQALGLGLQFLLWYDEGEERNRGNFPPRFSGRQFPNYSSELNVNALELEDSALYLCASSLYVRGGTEAFFGQGTRLTVV.

The rearrangement uses TRBV10-3 and TRBJ1-1; 10 positions agree with TRBD1. There are 15 residues in the CDR3. J was trimmed by 5 bases and V by 6 bases; bases with no gene match: 9. Per germline, CDR1 ENHRY and CDR2 SYGVKD. The CDR3 loop reads CAIRFSGTGETEAFF. Written as DNA, the CDR3 is TGTGCCATCAGGTTCTCCGGGACAGGGGAAACTGAAGCTTTCTTT.

The gene calls are TRBV7-6 and TRBJ2-5; perhaps D is TRBD1 or TRBD2 (5 bases each). From germline, CDR1 is SGHVS and CDR2 FNYEAQ. The CDR3 runs to 13 residues. V lost 5 bases and J 1 base, leaving 8 bases between the germline ends. The CDR3 region is CASSLGTQETQYF. Written as DNA, the CDR3 is TGTGCCAGCAGCCTCGGGACCCAAGAGACCCAGTACTTC. Full variable domain (rest looked up from reference TRBV7-6 and TRBJ2-5): GAGVSQSPRYKVTKRGQDVALRCDPISGHVSLYWYRQALGQGPEFLTYFNYEAQQDKSGLPNDRFSAERPEGSISTLTIQRTEQRDSAMYRCASSLGTQETQYFGPGTRLLVL.

V gene TRBV7-9 combines with J gene TRBJ2-7, with 11 bases aligning to TRBD2. With V trimmed by 5 bases and J by 2 bases, 8 bases remained unmatched. CDR1 is SEHNR and CDR2 is FQNEAQ in the germline V gene (reference sequence). The CDR3 runs 16 residues. The CDR3 region has the DNA TGTGCCAGCAGCCGCTCCGGGACTAGCGGTCCCTACGAGCAGTACTTC. Translation: CASSRSGTSGPYEQYF.

V gene TRBV11-2 combines with J gene TRBJ1-4; 10 bases map to TRBD1. Looked up from germline, CDR1 is SGHAT and CDR2 is FQNNGV. The CDR3 sequence is 17 residues long. The J segment lost 5 bases and the V segment lost 5 bases, leaving 11 bases of the junction unmatched. CDR3 DNA: TGTGCCAGCAGCCCCGGGACAGGGGTTACGGGAAATGAAAAACTGTTTTTT. This sequence encodes CASSPGTGVTGNEKLFF.

The rearrangement joins TRBV7-9 to TRBJ2-7, with D possibly matching TRBD1 (8 bases). Germline CDR1 is SEHNR and CDR2 is FQNEAQ (reference sequence). Trimming shortened V by 0 bases and J by 7 bases, and 19 bases separated the two germline ends. There are 16 residues in the CDR3. Written as DNA, the CDR3 is TGTGCCAGCAGCTTAGCGCGGGGGACAGGCCGTGCGGAGCAGTACTTC. Encoded protein: CASSLARGTGRAEQYF. Full variable domain (missing parts from reference TRBV7-9 and TRBJ2-7): DTGVSQNPRHKITKRGQNVTFRCDPISEHNRLYWYRQTLGQGPEFLTYFQNEAQLEKSRLLSDRFSAERPKGSFSTLEIQRTEQGDSAMYLCASSLARGTGRAEQYFGPGTRLTVT.

The gene calls are TRBV19 and TRBJ2-1; 7 nucleotides align to TRBD1. Germline loops: CDR1 LNHDA, CDR2 SQIVND (reference sequence). CDR3 size: 15 residues. After removal of 3 bases from V and 4 bases from J, the junction contained 6 bases not matched to a gene. Written as DNA, the CDR3 is TGTGCCAGTAGTATTGAGGACAGGACATACAATGAGCAGTTCTTC. It translates to CASSIEDRTYNEQFF.

The rearrangement joins TRBV9 to TRBJ2-7; D remains unclear. The CDR3 spans 13 residues. V dropped 4 bases and J dropped 0 bases, with 8 bases sitting between them. The germline V gene encodes CDR1 SGDLS and CDR2 YYNGEE. The CDR3 loop reads CASSISFSYEQYF. The CDR3 coding sequence is TGTGCCAGCAGCATAAGTTTCTCCTACGAGCAGTACTTC.